This T cell receptor (beta chain) appears in the sequencing data of a study of shared clonotypes between healthy human individuals. The CDR3 is 13 residues long. Germline CDR1 reads SNHLY; CDR2 reads FYNNEI. Trimming took 8 bases from V and 5 from J; bases not matched to a gene: 4. Profiling relied on immunoSEQ multiplex PCR, and the TCRdb table lists in-frame clones only, not all of them. This table has approximately 2.5 million clones, more than 80% appearing once. Comments on this clone: The same CDR3 also results from other DNA sequences found in this sample.

The V and J genes are TRBV2 and TRBJ2-2; the match to TRBD2 covers 8 bases. The source of this sequence is a man between 18 and 29 years old in good health. The sequenced sample consisted of naive CD4+ T cells sorted from blood. The subset denotes: CD45RA+ positively selected. In nucleotides, the CDR3 is TGTGCCAGCTCGGGACTAGGGACCGGGGAGCTGTTTTTT. The encoded protein is CASSGLGTGELFF.